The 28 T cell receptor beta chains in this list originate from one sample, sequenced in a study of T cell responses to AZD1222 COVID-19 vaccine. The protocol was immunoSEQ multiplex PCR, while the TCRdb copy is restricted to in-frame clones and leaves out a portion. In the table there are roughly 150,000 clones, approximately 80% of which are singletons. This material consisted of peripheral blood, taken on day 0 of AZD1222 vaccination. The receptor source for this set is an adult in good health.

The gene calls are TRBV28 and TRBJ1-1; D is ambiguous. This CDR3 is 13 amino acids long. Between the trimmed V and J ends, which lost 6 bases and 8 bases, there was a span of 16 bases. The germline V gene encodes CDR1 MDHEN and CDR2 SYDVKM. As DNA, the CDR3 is TGTGCCAGCAGGCCTCGGTCGGGAAGGGAAGCTTTCTTT. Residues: CASRPRSGREAFF.

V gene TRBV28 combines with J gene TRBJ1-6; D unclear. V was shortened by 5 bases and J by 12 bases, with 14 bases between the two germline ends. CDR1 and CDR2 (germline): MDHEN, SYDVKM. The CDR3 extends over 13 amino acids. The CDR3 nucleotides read TGTGCCAGCAGTCTACCTCCGACCAAACCCCTCCACTTT. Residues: CASSLPPTKPLHF.

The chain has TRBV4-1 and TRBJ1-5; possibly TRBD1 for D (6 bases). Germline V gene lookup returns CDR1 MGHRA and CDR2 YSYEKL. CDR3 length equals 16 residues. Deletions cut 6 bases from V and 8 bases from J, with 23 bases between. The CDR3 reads CASSSLPPGAREPQHF. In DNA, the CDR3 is TGCGCCAGCAGTTCTCTACCCCCAGGGGCCCGGGAGCCCCAGCATTTT.

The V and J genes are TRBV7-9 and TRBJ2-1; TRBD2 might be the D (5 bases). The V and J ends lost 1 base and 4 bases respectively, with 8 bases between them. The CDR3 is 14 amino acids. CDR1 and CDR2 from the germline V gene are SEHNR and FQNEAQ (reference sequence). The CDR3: CASSLVAPYNEQFF. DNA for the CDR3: TGTGCCAGCAGCTTAGTAGCGCCTTACAATGAGCAGTTCTTC.

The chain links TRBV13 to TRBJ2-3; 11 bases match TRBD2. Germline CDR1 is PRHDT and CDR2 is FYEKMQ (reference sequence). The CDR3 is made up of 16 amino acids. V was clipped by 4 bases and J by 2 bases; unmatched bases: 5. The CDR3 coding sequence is TGTGCCAGCAGCTCCCGACTAGCGGGGAACACAGATACGCAGTATTTT. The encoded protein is CASSSRLAGNTDTQYF.

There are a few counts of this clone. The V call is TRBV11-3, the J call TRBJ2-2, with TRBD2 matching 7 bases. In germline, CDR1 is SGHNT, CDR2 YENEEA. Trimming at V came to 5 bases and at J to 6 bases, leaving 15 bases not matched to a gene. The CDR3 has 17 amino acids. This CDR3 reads CASSPILAVGGAGELFF. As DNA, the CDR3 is TGTGCCAGCAGCCCAATCCTAGCGGTGGGGGGTGCCGGGGAGCTGTTTTTT.

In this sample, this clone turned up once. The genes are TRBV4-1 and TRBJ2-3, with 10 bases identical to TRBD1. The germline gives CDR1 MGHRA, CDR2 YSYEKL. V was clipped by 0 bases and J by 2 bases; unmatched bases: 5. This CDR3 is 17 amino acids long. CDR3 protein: CASSQDRTGGITDTQYF. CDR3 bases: TGCGCCAGCAGCCAAGATAGGACAGGGGGTATCACAGATACGCAGTATTTT.

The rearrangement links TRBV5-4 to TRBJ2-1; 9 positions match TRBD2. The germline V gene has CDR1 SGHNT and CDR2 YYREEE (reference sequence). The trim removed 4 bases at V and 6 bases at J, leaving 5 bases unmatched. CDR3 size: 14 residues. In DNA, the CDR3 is TGTGCCAGCAGCCCGCGGGGGGGCCCCAATGAGCAGTTCTTC. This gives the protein CASSPRGGPNEQFF.

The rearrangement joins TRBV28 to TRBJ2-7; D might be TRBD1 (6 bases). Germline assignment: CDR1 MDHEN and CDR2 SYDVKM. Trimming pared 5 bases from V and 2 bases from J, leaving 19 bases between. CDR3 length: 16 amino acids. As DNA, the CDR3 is TGTGCCAGCAGTACCCGCTCTCAGGGGCGAACCTACGAGCAGTACTTC. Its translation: CASSTRSQGRTYEQYF. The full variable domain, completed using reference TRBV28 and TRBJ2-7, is DVKVTQSSRYLVKRTGEKVFLECVQDMDHENMFWYRQDPGLGLRLIYFSYDVKMKEKGDIPEGYSVSREKKERFSLILESASTNQTSMYLCASSTRSQGRTYEQYFGPGTRLTVT.

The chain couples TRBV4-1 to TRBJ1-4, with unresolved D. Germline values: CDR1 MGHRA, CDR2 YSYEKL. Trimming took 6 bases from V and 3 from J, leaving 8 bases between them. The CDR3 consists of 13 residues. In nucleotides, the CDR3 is TGCGCCAGCAGGAGAGGGCCTAATGAAAAACTGTTTTTT. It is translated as CASRRGPNEKLFF.

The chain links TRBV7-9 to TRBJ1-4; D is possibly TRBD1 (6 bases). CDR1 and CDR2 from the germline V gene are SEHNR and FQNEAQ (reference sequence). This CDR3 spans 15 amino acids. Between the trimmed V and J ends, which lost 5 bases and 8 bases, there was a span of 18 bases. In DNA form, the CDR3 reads TGTGCCAGCAGCCAGACAGGCCAAGGAGGCGAAAAACTGTTTTTT. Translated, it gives CASSQTGQGGEKLFF.

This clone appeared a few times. DNA for the CDR3: TGTGCCAGCAGTGTCATCACAGGGGCTCGGAGTGAAAAACTGTTTTTT. It yields the protein CASSVITGARSEKLFF. The chain is built from TRBV2 and TRBJ1-4, with 7 bases matching TRBD1. This CDR3 contains 16 residues. Germline lookup yields CDR1 SNHLY and CDR2 FYNNEI. V lost 4 bases to trimming and J lost 7 bases; unmatched junction nucleotides: 12.

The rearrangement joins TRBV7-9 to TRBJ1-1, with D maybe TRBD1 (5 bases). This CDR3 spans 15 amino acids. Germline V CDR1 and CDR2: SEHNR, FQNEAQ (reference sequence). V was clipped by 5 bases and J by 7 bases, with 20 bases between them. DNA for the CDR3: TGTGCCAGCAGCCGAACGACAGTGATAAGTGATGAAGCTTTCTTT. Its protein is CASSRTTVISDEAFF. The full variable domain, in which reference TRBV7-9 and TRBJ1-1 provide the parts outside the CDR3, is DTGVSQNPRHKITKRGQNVTFRCDPISEHNRLYWYRQTLGQGPEFLTYFQNEAQLEKSRLLSDRFSAERPKGSFSTLEIQRTEQGDSAMYLCASSRTTVISDEAFFGQGTRLTVV.

CDR3 coding DNA: TGTGCCAGCAGCGAAATCGGCGACACCGTGAACACTGAAGCTTTCTTT. Protein sequence: CASSEIGDTVNTEAFF. This chain uses TRBV4-2 with TRBJ1-1; D is undetermined. The CDR3 length is 16 residues. Deletions cut 5 bases from V and 0 bases from J, with 16 bases between. The germline V gene encodes CDR1 LGHNA and CDR2 YNFKEQ.

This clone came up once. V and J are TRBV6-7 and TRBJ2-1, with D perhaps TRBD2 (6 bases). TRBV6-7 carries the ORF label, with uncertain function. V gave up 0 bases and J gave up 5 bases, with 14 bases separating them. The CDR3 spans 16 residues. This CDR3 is CASSYSKRTIHNEQFF. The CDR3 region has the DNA TGTGCCAGCAGTTACTCGAAGAGGACTATACACAATGAGCAGTTCTTC.

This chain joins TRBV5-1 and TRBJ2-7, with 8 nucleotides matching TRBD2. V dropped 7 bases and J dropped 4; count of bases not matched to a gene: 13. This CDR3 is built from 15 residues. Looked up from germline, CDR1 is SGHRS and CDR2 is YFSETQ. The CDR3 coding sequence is TGCGCCAGCCGGGTCTCCGGGACTAGTACGTACGAGCAGTACTTC. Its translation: CASRVSGTSTYEQYF.

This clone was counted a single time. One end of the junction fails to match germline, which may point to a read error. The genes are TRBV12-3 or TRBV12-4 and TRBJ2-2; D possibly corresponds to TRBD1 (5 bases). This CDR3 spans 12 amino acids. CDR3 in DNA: TGTGCCAGCATTTTAGGGGCCGGGGAGCTGTTTTTT. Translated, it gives CASILGAGELFF.

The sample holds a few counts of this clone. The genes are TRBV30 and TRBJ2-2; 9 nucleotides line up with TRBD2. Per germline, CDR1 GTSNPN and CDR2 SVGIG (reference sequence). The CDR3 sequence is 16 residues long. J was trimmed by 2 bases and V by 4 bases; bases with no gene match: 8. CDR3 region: CAWTRSGGFNTGELFF. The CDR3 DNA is TGTGCCTGGACCAGAAGCGGGGGGTTCAACACCGGGGAGCTGTTTTTT.

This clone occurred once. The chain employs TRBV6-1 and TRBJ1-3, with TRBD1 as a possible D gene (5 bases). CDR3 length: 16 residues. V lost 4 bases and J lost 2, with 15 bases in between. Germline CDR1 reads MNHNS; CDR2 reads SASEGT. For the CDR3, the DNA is TGTGCCAGCAGTGCCCCGTCAGGGTCCCCTGGAAACACCATATATTTT. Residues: CASSAPSGSPGNTIYF.

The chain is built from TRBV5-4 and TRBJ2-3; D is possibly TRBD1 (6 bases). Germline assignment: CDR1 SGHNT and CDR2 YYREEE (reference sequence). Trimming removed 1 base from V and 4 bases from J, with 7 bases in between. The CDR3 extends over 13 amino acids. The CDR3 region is CASSLRQADTQYF. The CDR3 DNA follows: TGTGCCAGCAGCTTGAGACAGGCAGATACGCAGTATTTT.

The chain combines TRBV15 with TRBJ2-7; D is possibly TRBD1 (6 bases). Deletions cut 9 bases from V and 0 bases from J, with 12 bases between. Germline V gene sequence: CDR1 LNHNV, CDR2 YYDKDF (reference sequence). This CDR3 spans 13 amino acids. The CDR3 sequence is CATSTGSSYEQYF. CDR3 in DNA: TGTGCCACGTCTACAGGGAGCTCCTACGAGCAGTACTTC.

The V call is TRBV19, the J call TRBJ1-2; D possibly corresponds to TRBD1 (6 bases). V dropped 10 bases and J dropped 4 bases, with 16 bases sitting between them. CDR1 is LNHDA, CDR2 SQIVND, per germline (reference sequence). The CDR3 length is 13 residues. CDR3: CATQQGLSYGYTF. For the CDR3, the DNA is TGTGCCACCCAACAGGGCCTAAGCTATGGCTACACCTTC. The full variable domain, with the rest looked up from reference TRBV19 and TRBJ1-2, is DGGITQSPKYLFRKEGQNVTLSCEQNLNHDAMYWYRQDPGQGLRLIYYSQIVNDFQKGDIAEGYSVSREKKESFPLTVTSAQKNPTAFYLCATQQGLSYGYTFGSGTRLTVV.

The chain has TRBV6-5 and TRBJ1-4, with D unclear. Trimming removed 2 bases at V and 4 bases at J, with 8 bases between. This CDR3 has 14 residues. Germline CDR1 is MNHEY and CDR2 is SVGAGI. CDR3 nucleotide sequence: TGTGCCAGCAGTTACGGCAGACTTAATGAAAAACTGTTTTTT. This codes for CASSYGRLNEKLFF.

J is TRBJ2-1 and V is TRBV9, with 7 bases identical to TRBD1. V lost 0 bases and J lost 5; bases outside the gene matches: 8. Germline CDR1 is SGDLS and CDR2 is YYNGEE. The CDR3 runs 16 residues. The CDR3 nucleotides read TGTGCCAGCAGCGTAGCTTTCGGACAGGTAGACAATGAGCAGTTCTTC. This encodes CASSVAFGQVDNEQFF.

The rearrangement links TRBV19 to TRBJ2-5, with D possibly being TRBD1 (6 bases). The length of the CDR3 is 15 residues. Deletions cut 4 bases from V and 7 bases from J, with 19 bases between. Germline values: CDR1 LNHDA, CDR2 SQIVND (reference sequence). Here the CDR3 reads CASSTRTDLGRTQYF. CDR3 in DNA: TGTGCCAGTAGTACAAGGACAGACCTAGGTCGGACCCAGTACTTC.

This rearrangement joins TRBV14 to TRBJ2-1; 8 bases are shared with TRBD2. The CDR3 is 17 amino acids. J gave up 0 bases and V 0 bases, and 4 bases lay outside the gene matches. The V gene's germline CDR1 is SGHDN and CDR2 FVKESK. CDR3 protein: CASSQDSGGLSYNEQFF. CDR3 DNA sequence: TGTGCCAGCAGCCAAGATTCGGGGGGGCTCTCCTACAATGAGCAGTTCTTC.

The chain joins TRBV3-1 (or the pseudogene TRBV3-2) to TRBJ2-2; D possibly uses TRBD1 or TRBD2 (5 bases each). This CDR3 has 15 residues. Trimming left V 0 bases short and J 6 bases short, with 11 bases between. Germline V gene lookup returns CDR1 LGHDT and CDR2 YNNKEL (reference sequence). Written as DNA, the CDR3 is TGTGCCAGCAGCCAAGAACTAGGGGTCGCCGGGGAGCTGTTTTTT. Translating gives CASSQELGVAGELFF.

CDR3 DNA sequence: TGCGCCAGCAGCTTGGCCTATCGGGGCTCTGGAAACACCATATATTTT. Translated, it gives CASSLAYRGSGNTIYF. This chain links TRBV5-1 with TRBJ1-3; D is undetermined. The CDR3 sequence is 16 residues long. Germline CDR1 and CDR2: SGHRS and YFSETQ. V was cut by 0 bases and J by 0 bases, with 10 bases left in between.